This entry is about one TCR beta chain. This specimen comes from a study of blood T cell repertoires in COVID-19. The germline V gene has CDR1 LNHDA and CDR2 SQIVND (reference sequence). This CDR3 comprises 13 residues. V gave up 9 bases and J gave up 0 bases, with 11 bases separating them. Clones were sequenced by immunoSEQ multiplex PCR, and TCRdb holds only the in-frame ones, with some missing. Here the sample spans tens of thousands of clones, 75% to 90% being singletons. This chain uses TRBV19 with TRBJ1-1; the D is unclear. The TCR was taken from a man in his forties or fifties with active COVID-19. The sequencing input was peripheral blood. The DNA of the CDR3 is TGTGCCAGCGCGGCCATCATGAACACTGAAGCTTTCTTT. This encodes CASAAIMNTEAFF. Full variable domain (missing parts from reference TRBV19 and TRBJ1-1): DGGITQSPKYLFRKEGQNVTLSCEQNLNHDAMYWYRQDPGQGLRLIYYSQIVNDFQKGDIAEGYSVSREKKESFPLTVTSAQKNPTAFYLCASAAIMNTEAFFGQGTRLTVV.